This T cell receptor beta chain comes out of a study of blood T cell repertoires in COVID-19. The overall study: Italy, Spain and the United States were the sources of the convalescent and acute COVID-19 samples. Sample material is recorded as cDNA or gDNA derived from T cells, B-cell-depleted T cells, or PBMCs.

The repertoire was sequenced with immunoSEQ multiplex PCR; TCRdb's copy has only in-frame clones and lacks some. The sample records 70,000 or so clones, about 87% being singletons. Deletions cut 2 bases from V and 4 bases from J, with 6 bases between. This CDR3 is 12 amino acids long. The TCR was taken from a woman of 80 years or more with active COVID-19. The chain carries TRBV12-3 or TRBV12-4 and TRBJ2-7; D is unresolved. Sequencing was performed on peripheral blood. The CDR3 sequence: CASSLTGYEQYF. The CDR3, as DNA: TGTGCCAGCAGTTTAACGGGTTACGAGCAGTACTTC.